The T cell receptor (beta chain) described here comes from a study of vaccination and CD4 T cells after COVID-19. Study information: Two mRNA vaccine doses were given, either BNT162b2 or mRNA-1273.

With the Oncomine TCR Beta short-read assay, DNA from cultured CD4+ T cells was sequenced. TCRdb redid the calling of the PCR reads with MiXCR, one entry per CDR3 protein. The sample consists of over 8,500 distinct CDR3 sequences, less than 70% of them appearing once. This clonotype was recorded once. Its antigen is not identified. There are 16 residues in the CDR3. In germline, CDR1 is KGHDR, CDR2 SFDVKD. Trimming stripped 3 bases from V and 7 bases from J, with 20 bases between. Indicated treatment: approximately 10-day PBMC culture with coronavirus spike peptide pools or control peptides (ViraFEST assay). Cell culture was performed with 1.8 million or so PBMCs per well in the presence of approximately 10 IU/ml IL-2 and 9.5 to 10 ug/ml peptide pools.

This TCR was sampled from a human donor who had recovered from COVID-19. The specimen was CD4+ T cells from blood, cultured in vitro. V usage is TRBV24-1 and J usage is TRBJ2-5, with D unresolved. The chain's CDR3 is CATSDPRMETSGTQYF. The DNA of the CDR3 is TGTGCCACCAGTGATCCCCGCATGGAAACATCGGGGACCCAGTACTTC.